The sequence of this T cell receptor (beta chain) was determined in a study of identifying expanded T cells in peripheral blood. Collection occurred without any documented infections or immune events in donors. Sequencing used immunoSEQ multiplex PCR; TCRdb keeps in-frame clones, though not all of them. The sample shows approximately 83,000 clones, 85% of them seen only once. Germline V gene sequence: CDR1 MNHNS, CDR2 SASEGT. Trimming left V 7 bases short and J 0 bases short, with 7 bases between. CDR3 size: 13 residues. Details on this clone: Its antigen remains unidentified.

Notes on the study in general: Clone count variance between roughly 2-week samples rose with total template count.

The chain joins TRBV6-1 to TRBJ1-5; D call uncertain. Sequencing used blood. The sequence derives from a person aged 18 to 75 in good health. Here the CDR3 reads CASKADSNQPQHF. The DNA for the CDR3 is TGTGCCAGCAAAGCAGATAGCAATCAGCCCCAGCATTTT.